These 6 T cell receptor beta chains were all obtained from the same sample, sequenced in a study of glioma-infiltrating T cells. Using RNA template, CDR3s of TCR alpha and beta were amplified with iRepertoire arm-PCR. From the multiplex PCR reads, TCRdb called clonotypes with MiXCR, one entry per CDR3 protein. Of thousands of distinct CDR3 sequences detected, approximately 31% appear once; the ten largest clones hold roughly 6.6%. Material for sequencing was glioma tissue, nonneoplastic brain tissue, or PBMCs (not recorded which). The receptors were gathered from a human donor with low-grade glioma or glioblastoma, undergoing nonglioma brain surgery, or in good health (not recorded which).

Notes on this clonotype: Compared with germline, one end of the junction differs, possibly owing to a read error. The chain is built from TRBV7-9 and TRBJ1-6, with 10 bases identical to TRBD1. Germline V gene lookup returns CDR1 SEHNR and CDR2 FQNEAQ (reference sequence). The CDR3 is 14 amino acids. The CDR3 DNA reads as TGTGTCAGCAGCCCGGGACAGGGGTGCTCACCCCTCCACTTT. Amino acids: CVSSPGQGCSPLHF.

This chain joins TRBV7-2 and TRBJ2-3; D might be TRBD1 (7 bases). From germline, CDR1 is SGHTA and CDR2 FQGNSA. This CDR3 has 15 residues. V dropped 5 bases and J dropped 2 bases, with 14 bases sitting between them. CDR3 DNA sequence: TGTGCCAGCAGCCTTCAGGGGGGACTCACAGATACGCAGTATTTT. This encodes CASSLQGGLTDTQYF.

Sample share makes this clonotype large. This chain links TRBV6-5 with TRBJ1-1, with D unclear. The CDR3 extends over 13 amino acids. Germline lookup yields CDR1 MNHEY and CDR2 SVGAGI. V lost 0 bases and J 1 base, leaving 3 bases between the germline ends. CDR3: CASSYSWNTEAFF. CDR3 nucleotide sequence: TGTGCCAGCAGTTACTCATGGAACACTGAAGCTTTCTTT.

This clonotype is labeled large (0.1 to 1%). J is TRBJ1-1 and V is TRBV7-2; 8 positions match TRBD1. This CDR3 region has 14 residues. The V gene's germline CDR1 is SGHTA and CDR2 FQGNSA. J gave up 4 bases and V 1 base, and 2 bases lay outside the gene matches. The CDR3 protein is CASSLGTGSTEAFF. The CDR3 bases are TGTGCCAGCAGCTTAGGGACAGGGTCCACTGAAGCTTTCTTT.

This clonotype came up a few times. The chain uses TRBV6-1 and TRBJ2-7, with D unresolved. Germline V gives CDR1 MNHNS, CDR2 SASEGT. V was clipped by 7 bases and J by 4 bases, with 14 bases between them. This CDR3 comprises 13 residues. CDR3 sequence: CASTAQSAYEQYF. The CDR3 nucleotides are TGTGCCAGCACAGCCCAATCCGCTTACGAGCAGTACTTC.

In its sample, this clonotype was seen once. No conserved phenylalanine or tryptophan is present at the end of the CDR3, so a read error is the likely explanation. This chain uses TRBV19 with TRBJ1-2; no firm D call. Per germline, CDR1 LNHDA and CDR2 SQIVND (reference sequence). V was shortened by 7 bases and J by 4 bases, with 13 bases between the two germline ends. This CDR3 has 13 residues. The CDR3 DNA reads TGTGCCAGTATAGATACTAATGCCTATGGCTACACCCTC. It is translated as CASIDTNAYGYTL.